Following are 16 T cell receptor beta chains from one sample sequenced in a study of T cells in Graves' hyperthyroidism and ophthalmopathy. Template material for amplifying TCR beta CDR3 regions consisted of RNA transcripts. First-round RT-PCR with HTBI primers amplified the TCR CDR3 region. In TCRdb, the multiplex PCR reads were re-called with MiXCR into one record per CDR3 protein. The sample carries just over 550,000 distinct CDR3 sequences, roughly 50% recorded once. Sequenced: peripheral blood or thyroid tissue (not recorded which). Receptor source: a woman between 18 and 30 years old with Graves' hyperthyroidism.

This clonotype was seen many times. This rearrangement joins TRBV7-9 to TRBJ1-2; D gene uncertain. This CDR3 has 14 amino acids. With 1 base removed from V and 4 bases from J, the gap between germline ends came to 10 bases. The V gene's germline CDR1 is SEHNR and CDR2 FQNEAQ (reference sequence). This chain's CDR3 is CASSLETRRYGYTF. DNA of the CDR3: TGTGCCAGCAGCTTAGAGACTCGGCGCTATGGCTACACCTTC.

This clonotype was detected once. The chain links TRBV25-1 to TRBJ2-7; unclear D gene. The germline V gene encodes CDR1 MGHDK and CDR2 SYGVNS. V lost 6 bases and J lost 2, with 20 bases in between. This CDR3 is built from 16 residues. The CDR3 DNA reads TGTGCCAGCAGCCTCTACCCCCCGGACGACGCCTACGAGCAGTACTTC. It codes for CASSLYPPDDAYEQYF.

This clonotype was recorded a few times. The chain uses TRBV7-8 and TRBJ1-5; weak D call: TRBD1 (6 bases). Germline CDR1 is SGHVS and CDR2 is FQNEAQ. V gave up 5 bases and J gave up 6 bases, with 20 bases separating them. The CDR3 runs 16 residues. CDR3 bases: TGTGCCAGCAGCGACTTAAAACAGGGACAAGGTCAGCCCCAGCATTTT. Residues: CASSDLKQGQGQPQHF.

The gene calls are TRBV7-9 and TRBJ1-4; D gene uncertain. Trimming stripped 5 bases from V and 5 bases from J, with 12 bases between. This CDR3 region has 14 residues. Germline assignment: CDR1 SEHNR and CDR2 FQNEAQ (reference sequence). The CDR3 is CASSPVDGNEKLFF. The DNA of the CDR3 is TGTGCCAGCAGCCCAGTAGACGGAAATGAAAAACTGTTTTTT.

This sequence joins TRBV2 and TRBJ1-2; no clear D. V lost 8 bases and J lost 7, with 23 bases in between. CDR3 size: 15 residues. Germline V gene lookup returns CDR1 SNHLY and CDR2 FYNNEI. The CDR3 DNA reads as TGTGCCAGCTCACCACTCACCCCATCCGAGGGTGGCTACACCTTC. Its translation: CASSPLTPSEGGYTF.

Details on this clonotype: A read error is likely, as this CDR3 ends without the conserved phenylalanine or tryptophan. The DNA is omitted, as the CDR3 cannot be located on it reliably, and the CDR3 follows TCRdb's listing. The chain carries TRBV24-1 and TRBJ1-3; TRBD1 reflects the table's D call only, with no check against the DNA. The CDR3 spans 8 residues, counting both ends. The V gene's germline CDR1 is KGHDR and CDR2 SFDVKD. The CDR3 sequence is CATSDPGL.

Worth noting for this clonotype: This sequence is one base from a far larger clone and is likely a read error. The chain has TRBV19 and TRBJ2-5; D possibly uses TRBD1 or TRBD2 (5 bases each). The CDR3 is 12 residues long. Germline V gene data show CDR1 as LNHDA and CDR2 as SQIVND (reference sequence). In DNA, the CDR3 is TGTGCCAGTAGTCGGGACCGAGAGACCCGGTACTTC. As protein: CASSRDRETRYF. Full variable domain (rest looked up from reference TRBV19 and TRBJ2-5): DGGITQSPKYLFRKEGQNVTLSCEQNLNHDAMYWYRQDPGQGLRLIYYSQIVNDFQKGDIAEGYSVSREKKESFPLTVTSAQKNPTAFYLCASSRDRETRYFGPGTRLLVL.

J is TRBJ2-5 and V is TRBV24-1; 8 bases line up with TRBD2. CDR3 length equals 13 residues. V lost 11 bases to trimming and J lost 5 bases; unmatched junction nucleotides: 9. Germline V lookup: CDR1 KGHDR, CDR2 SFDVKD. The CDR3 nucleotides read TGTGCCAGCAGACGGGGACTAGACGAGACCCAGTACTTC. Protein sequence: CASRRGLDETQYF.

The J gene is TRBJ2-5, the V gene TRBV25-1, with 7 bases matching TRBD1. CDR1 is MGHDK, CDR2 SYGVNS, per germline. CDR3 length: 15 residues. J lost 4 bases, V lost 8 bases, and 13 bases had no gene match. The CDR3 DNA reads as TGTGCCAGCGAGAAGAGAAGACAGGGTCGAGAGACCCAGTACTTC. Translation gives CASEKRRQGRETQYF.

A single count supports this clonotype. The V and J genes are TRBV25-1 and TRBJ1-5; D remains ambiguous. V shed 5 bases and J shed 6 bases, with 11 bases lying between them. This CDR3 has 13 residues. Germline V gene data show CDR1 as MGHDK and CDR2 as SYGVNS. CDR3 loop: CASSLEASQPQHF. The CDR3 region has the DNA TGTGCCAGCAGTCTTGAGGCCAGTCAGCCCCAGCATTTT.

The J gene is TRBJ2-5, the V gene TRBV20-1; TRBD1 agrees at 8 bases. V lost 6 bases and J lost 3; bases outside the gene matches: 9. Germline loops: CDR1 DFQATT, CDR2 SNEGSKA (reference sequence). CDR3 length equals 14 residues. The CDR3: CSATTGAAKETQYF. Here the CDR3 DNA reads TGCAGTGCCACGACAGGGGCCGCGAAAGAGACCCAGTACTTC.

This chain joins TRBV7-8 and TRBJ2-7; possibly TRBD2 for D (5 bases). Germline values: CDR1 SGHVS, CDR2 FQNEAQ. Trimming cost V 6 bases and J 0 bases, with 15 bases left between them. This CDR3 has 15 residues. The CDR3 bases are TGTGCCAGCAGTTACTCACGCGGGTACTCCTACGAGCAGTACTTC. Its translation is CASSYSRGYSYEQYF.

The chain links TRBV29-1 to TRBJ1-2, with TRBD1 as a possible D gene (6 bases). V lost 6 bases and J lost 8, with 13 bases in between. The CDR3 length is 11 residues. The germline gives CDR1 SQVTM, CDR2 ANQGSEA. Here the CDR3 reads CSVEGGQGYTF. In DNA, the CDR3 is TGCAGCGTCGAGGGGGGGCAAGGCTACACCTTC.

The table lists this clonotype with a few counts. The rearrangement uses TRBV7-2 and TRBJ1-5, with a possible D match to TRBD1 (6 bases). The V gene lost 7 bases and the J gene lost 5 bases, with 18 bases spanning the gap. Per germline, CDR1 SGHTA and CDR2 FQGNSA. The CDR3 runs to 15 residues. The chain's CDR3 is CASTAMGRGDQPQHF. Here the CDR3 DNA reads TGTGCCAGCACCGCTATGGGCAGGGGTGATCAGCCCCAGCATTTT.

At least ten counts were recorded for this clonotype. V usage is TRBV24-1 and J usage is TRBJ1-6; the D gene is possibly TRBD1 (6 bases). The CDR3 runs to 16 residues. Trimming pared 4 bases from V and 5 bases from J, leaving 14 bases between. Germline-derived CDR1 and CDR2 are KGHDR and SFDVKD. CDR3 amino acids: CATSDSSRGDNSPLHF. The CDR3 nucleotides are TGTGCCACCAGTGACTCCTCCAGGGGCGATAATTCACCCCTCCACTTT.

This chain links TRBV6-1 with TRBJ2-2; maybe TRBD2 (6 bases). This CDR3 is built from 15 residues. V was shortened by 7 bases and J by 3 bases, with 15 bases between the two germline ends. Germline V gives CDR1 MNHNS, CDR2 SASEGT. This chain's CDR3 is CASNRDSYYTGELFF. The CDR3 coding sequence is TGTGCCAGCAATCGGGACTCCTATTACACCGGGGAGCTGTTTTTT.